What follows is one TCR beta chain and its context. The J segment lost 1 base and the V segment lost 5 bases, leaving 6 bases of the junction unmatched. Germline CDR1 and CDR2: SGHTA and FQGNSA. The CDR3 is 15 residues long. The data originate from a study of blood T cell repertoires in COVID-19. Study details: Whether acute or convalescent, the COVID-19 samples came from the United States, Italy and Spain. Sources were T cells, B-cell-depleted T cells, or PBMCs; the material itself was cDNA or gDNA.

As processed by the authors: Amplifying reference gene primers gave estimates of nucleated cell counts. TCRdb's copy holds only in-frame clones and misses some; the assay was immunoSEQ multiplex PCR. The DNA gave D and trimming, while V, J and clone size come from that table. The sample holds about 360,000 clones; about 88% are singletons and the top ten take about 3%. The rearrangement joins TRBV7-2 to TRBJ1-1; 8 nucleotides line up with TRBD1. The origin of this receptor is a human donor in a cohort sampled during active COVID-19. Input material: peripheral blood. For the CDR3, the DNA is TGTGCCAGCAGCCGTAACAGGGGGGGGAACACTGAAGCTTTCTTT. Protein product: CASSRNRGGNTEAFF.